Ten or more counts support the clone carrying this T cell receptor beta chain. As yet, its antigen is unknown. The sample comes from a study of regulatory T cells in long-lasting Graves disease. Study results and caveats: Persistent disease was characterized by preferential usage of TRBV28, TRBJ1-2 and TRBJ2-5.

The TCR beta library used iRepertoire HTBI primers with Arm-PCR amplification of CDR3. TCRdb passed the multiplex PCR reads through MiXCR, listing each CDR3 protein once. The table shows about 460,000 distinct CDR3 sequences, with 14% occurring only once. This CDR3 region has 14 residues. V lost 5 bases to trimming and J lost 3 bases, with 13 bases between them. Germline loops: CDR1 MNHEY, CDR2 SMNVEV (reference sequence). The time point denotes: newly diagnosed GD, antithyroid drugs for less than 3 months. PBMC-extracted RNA yielded the TCR library. The data were also submitted as part of a second study, on T cells in Graves' hyperthyroidism and ophthalmopathy. This second study notes: Most thyroid clonotypes expanded above 0.001 were also detected in blood.

V is TRBV27 and J is TRBJ2-5; D is perhaps TRBD1 or TRBD2 (5 bases each). The sequence derives from a woman aged 45-59 years with Graves disease. The sample in question was peripheral blood mononuclear cells (PBMCs), obtained at new diagnosis, from a patient treated with antithyroid drugs. For the CDR3, the DNA is TGTGCCAGCAGTCCTTACGGGGCGGAAGAGACCCAGTACTTC. This sequence encodes CASSPYGAEETQYF.